A single sample is the source of the 18 T cell receptor beta chains below, sequenced in a study of T cell responses to AZD1222 COVID-19 vaccine. TCRdb's copy holds only in-frame clones and misses some; the assay was immunoSEQ multiplex PCR. The sample shows fewer than 200,000 clones, around 94% of them seen only once. The specimen comprised peripheral blood, sampled on day 0 of AZD1222 vaccination. These receptor sequences come from an adult in good health.

The chain uses TRBV4-2 and TRBJ1-2; D perhaps matches TRBD1 (5 bases). In germline, CDR1 is LGHNA, CDR2 YNFKEQ. CDR3 length: 16 residues. Deletions cut 0 bases from V and 8 bases from J, with 19 bases between. The CDR3 sequence: CASSQDPIGALGGYTF. The CDR3 coding sequence is TGTGCCAGCAGCCAAGATCCGATAGGGGCCTTGGGGGGCTACACCTTC.

The chain recombines TRBV9 with TRBJ1-6; 9 positions agree with TRBD1. With 0 bases clipped from V and 9 bases from J, the junction kept 4 bases outside the gene matches. This CDR3 has 15 residues. Per germline, CDR1 SGDLS and CDR2 YYNGEE. The CDR3 here is CASSVDGQGSSPLHF. CDR3 sequence (DNA): TGTGCCAGCAGCGTAGACGGACAGGGGAGTTCACCCCTCCACTTT.

The V gene is TRBV6-5, the J gene TRBJ1-1; weak D call: TRBD1 (5 bases). Trimming removed 4 bases from V and 12 bases from J, with 24 bases in between. Per germline, CDR1 MNHEY and CDR2 SVGAGI. The CDR3 covers 15 residues. The CDR3 bases are TGTGCCAGCAGTTCCCCCGGGGCAGGGAGGACCATAACTTTCTTT. Its protein product is CASSSPGAGRTITFF.

This clone occurred once. The V and J genes are TRBV6-2 or TRBV6-3 and TRBJ1-1; unclear D gene. Germline values: CDR1 MNHEY, CDR2 SVGEGT. Trimming stripped 0 bases from V and 4 bases from J, with 9 bases between. The CDR3 runs to 14 residues. This CDR3 reads CASSYSGRLTEAFF. The CDR3 coding sequence is TGTGCCAGCAGTTACTCGGGCAGGCTCACTGAAGCTTTCTTT.

The rearrangement uses TRBV2 and TRBJ1-4; D may be TRBD1 (5 bases). CDR3 size: 14 residues. Germline V gene lookup returns CDR1 SNHLY and CDR2 FYNNEI. V lost 5 bases, J lost 3 bases, and 10 bases lay in between. CDR3 protein: CASSRQGSNEKLFF. DNA for the CDR3: TGTGCCAGCAGTAGGCAGGGCTCTAATGAAAAACTGTTTTTT. Using reference TRBV2 and TRBJ1-4 for the parts outside the CDR3, the full variable domain is EPEVTQTPSHQVTQMGQEVILRCVPISNHLYFYWYRQILGQKVEFLVSFYNNEISEKSEIFDDQFSVERPDGSNFTLKIRSTKLEDSAMYFCASSRQGSNEKLFFGSGTQLSVL.

This clone was counted a few times. The rearrangement joins TRBV4-3 to TRBJ1-1; 8 nucleotides agree with TRBD1. The CDR3 has 15 residues. Germline assignment: CDR1 LGHNA and CDR2 YSLEER. Trimming removed 7 bases from V and 5 bases from J; junction bases left unmatched: 12. CDR3 coding DNA: TGCGCCAGCAAACCGAGCGGACAGGGAGGGACTGAAGCTTTCTTT. This sequence encodes CASKPSGQGGTEAFF.

The genes are TRBV6-2 or TRBV6-3 and TRBJ1-4; 11 nucleotides align to TRBD1. The germline CDR1 and CDR2 sequences are MNHEY and SVGEGT. V lost 5 bases and J lost 0; bases outside the gene matches: 11. This CDR3 contains 19 residues. CDR3 sequence reads: CASSLRGTGGISTNEKLFF. Here the CDR3 DNA reads TGTGCCAGCAGTCTCCGGGGGACAGGGGGTATATCAACTAATGAAAAACTGTTTTTT.

The rearrangement joins TRBV5-1 to TRBJ1-3, with D unclear. The V end lost 4 bases, the J end lost 0 bases, and 5 bases lay between the germline ends. The length of the CDR3 is 13 residues. The V gene's germline CDR1 is SGHRS and CDR2 YFSETQ. The CDR3 spells CASSRYSGNTIYF. The CDR3 bases are TGCGCCAGCAGCAGATACTCTGGAAACACCATATATTTT.

V and J are TRBV5-4 and TRBJ1-1; D gene unclear. From germline, CDR1 is SGHNT and CDR2 YYREEE (reference sequence). The CDR3 spans 15 residues. Trimming cost V 2 bases and J 1 base, with 12 bases left between them. The chain's CDR3 is CASSFAPNGNTEAFF. DNA of the CDR3: TGTGCCAGCAGCTTTGCCCCGAATGGGAACACTGAAGCTTTCTTT.

The CDR3 here is CASSLQGGGSYNEQFF. CDR3 in DNA: TGTGCCAGCAGCTTACAGGGCGGAGGCTCCTACAATGAGCAGTTCTTC. The V call is TRBV7-3, the J call TRBJ2-1; perhaps D is TRBD1 or TRBD2 (5 bases each). Trimming shortened V by 2 bases and J by 0 bases, and 11 bases separated the two germline ends. The V gene's germline CDR1 is SGHTA and CDR2 FQGTGA. The CDR3 is 16 residues long.

The chain has TRBV10-3 and TRBJ2-5, with 8 positions matching TRBD1. Trimming cost V 2 bases and J 4 bases; bases outside gene matches: 6. Germline V lookup: CDR1 ENHRY, CDR2 SYGVKD. The CDR3 has 15 amino acids. The CDR3 DNA sequence: TGTGCCATCAGTGAGGACAGGGGTATACGAGAGACCCAGTACTTC. Translation gives CAISEDRGIRETQYF.

The V and J genes are TRBV21-1 and TRBJ2-2; the D call in the table, TRBD1, was not verified against the DNA. TRBV21-1 is designated a pseudogene. This CDR3 is built from 18 residues. CDR3 residues: CASSIEGQGERDTGELFF. The CDR3 nucleotides are TGTGCCAGCAGCATTGAGGGACAGGGGGAGAGAGACACCGGGGAGCTGTTTTTT.

CDR3 in amino acids: CAVLNSGNTIYF. In nucleotides, the CDR3 is TGTGCCGTCCTTAACTCTGGAAACACCATATATTTT. The chain carries TRBV28 and TRBJ1-3; no definite D call. Germline V lookup: CDR1 MDHEN, CDR2 SYDVKM. V lost 11 bases and J 0 bases, leaving 8 bases between the germline ends. This CDR3 is 12 amino acids long.

The chain has TRBV5-1 and TRBJ1-1, with 7 bases matching TRBD1. The germline V gene has CDR1 SGHRS and CDR2 YFSETQ. The length of the CDR3 is 16 residues. After removal of 3 bases from V and 4 bases from J, the junction contained 12 bases not matched to a gene. DNA of the CDR3: TGCGCCAGCAGCTGGGGGGACAGAAGATATCTCACTGAAGCTTTCTTT. It is translated as CASSWGDRRYLTEAFF. Supplemented by reference TRBV5-1 and TRBJ1-1, the full variable domain reads KAGVTQTPRYLIKTRGQQVTLSCSPISGHRSVSWYQQTPGQGLQFLFEYFSETQRNKGNFPGRFSGRQFSNSRSEMNVSTLELGDSALYLCASSWGDRRYLTEAFFGQGTRLTVV.

This clone was picked up one time. J is TRBJ2-7 and V is TRBV2; D may be TRBD1 or TRBD2 (5 bases each). Trimming left V 6 bases short and J 4 bases short, with 16 bases between. The germline V gene has CDR1 SNHLY and CDR2 FYNNEI. This CDR3 has 14 residues. The DNA for the CDR3 is TGTGCCAGCAGGGACGGGGACCCTATTTACGAGCAGTACTTC. Its translation is CASRDGDPIYEQYF.

A word on this clone: The sample holds other DNA sequences that translate to the same CDR3. The chain joins TRBV5-1 to TRBJ1-1; 7 nucleotides line up with TRBD1. Germline V gene lookup returns CDR1 SGHRS and CDR2 YFSETQ. The CDR3 length is 13 residues. J was trimmed by 4 bases and V by 2 bases; bases with no gene match: 2. CDR3 amino acids: CASSFNRGTEAFF. The CDR3 region has the DNA TGCGCCAGCAGCTTCAACAGGGGCACTGAAGCTTTCTTT. Complete variable domain (other parts from reference TRBV5-1 and TRBJ1-1): KAGVTQTPRYLIKTRGQQVTLSCSPISGHRSVSWYQQTPGQGLQFLFEYFSETQRNKGNFPGRFSGRQFSNSRSEMNVSTLELGDSALYLCASSFNRGTEAFFGQGTRLTVV.

The chain employs TRBV19 and TRBJ1-4; D might be TRBD1 (5 bases). There are 16 residues in the CDR3. V was shortened by 9 bases and J by 0 bases, with 17 bases between the two germline ends. Per the germline V gene, CDR1 is LNHDA and CDR2 is SQIVND (reference sequence). CDR3 in DNA: TGTGCCAGGAAGTGGAGACAGCTTGCAACTAATGAAAAACTGTTTTTT. It codes for CARKWRQLATNEKLFF. Full variable domain (outside the CDR3, taken from reference TRBV19 and TRBJ1-4): DGGITQSPKYLFRKEGQNVTLSCEQNLNHDAMYWYRQDPGQGLRLIYYSQIVNDFQKGDIAEGYSVSREKKESFPLTVTSAQKNPTAFYLCARKWRQLATNEKLFFGSGTQLSVL.

The gene calls are TRBV27 and TRBJ2-7; 10 bases fit TRBD1. The CDR3 has 17 amino acids. The germline CDR1 and CDR2 sequences are MNHEY and SMNVEV (reference sequence). V shed 2 bases, J shed 0 bases, and the junction held 7 bases outside the gene matches. For the CDR3, the DNA is TGTGCCAGCAGTTTAGGGACCGGGACAGGGGACTCCTACGAGCAGTACTTC. Its protein product is CASSLGTGTGDSYEQYF.